This T cell receptor (beta chain) is drawn from a study of spatial heterogeneity in lung cancer. In the study overall: Combinations of a unique TCR and a UMI were tallied in raw reads, and on average each appeared more than ten times.

The length of the CDR3 is 15 residues. V lost 2 bases to trimming and J lost 3 bases; unmatched junction nucleotides: 7. Germline assignment: CDR1 LGHNT and CDR2 FRNRAP. A note on this clonotype: Its antigen remains unknown.

Findings and limits, study-wide: Resection saw ubiquitous expanded tumor TCRs appear in blood more than follow-up did.

Time point specified: blood at routine non-recurrence follow-up after resection. Tumor, nontumor lung or frozen PBMC supplied whole RNA, sequenced without sorting. The study tagged each TCR cDNA molecule with a unique molecular identifier. TCRdb fed the 5' RACE reads into MiXCR, producing one record per CDR3 protein. The table records 42,000 or so distinct CDR3 sequences, approximately 10% of them present only once. The J gene is TRBJ2-7, the V gene TRBV12-5, with TRBD1 matching 7 bases. The sample was PBMCs, taken at follow-up. The TCR originated in a female donor with early-stage non-small cell lung cancer. For the CDR3, the DNA is TGTGCTAGTGGTTTGACCCGACAGGGTTACTACGAGCAGTACTTC. Translation: CASGLTRQGYYEQYF.